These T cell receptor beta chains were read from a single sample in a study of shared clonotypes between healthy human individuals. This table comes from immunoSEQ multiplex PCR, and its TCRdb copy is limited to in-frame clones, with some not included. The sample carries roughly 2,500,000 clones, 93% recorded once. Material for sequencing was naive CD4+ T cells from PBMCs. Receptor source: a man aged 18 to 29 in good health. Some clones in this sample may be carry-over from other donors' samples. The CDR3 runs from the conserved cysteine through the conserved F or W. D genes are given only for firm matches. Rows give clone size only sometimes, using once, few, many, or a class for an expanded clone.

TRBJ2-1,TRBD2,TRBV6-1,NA,CASSEDPRSASGRWDEQFF,TGTGCCAGCAGTGAAGACCCCAGGTCGGCTAGCGGGAGGTGGGATGAGCAGTTCTTC
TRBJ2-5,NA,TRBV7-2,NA,CASSPSETQYF,TGTGCCAGCAGCCCATCAGAGACCCAGTACTTC
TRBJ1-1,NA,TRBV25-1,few,CATQLNTEAFF,TGTGCCACTCAGTTGAACACTGAAGCTTTCTTT
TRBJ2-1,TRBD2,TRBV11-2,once,CASSLAGGSYNEQFF,TGTGCCAGCAGCTTAGCGGGAGGCTCCTACAATGAGCAGTTCTTC
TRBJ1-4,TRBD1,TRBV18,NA,CASPRDRAPEKLFF,TGTGCCAGCCCACGAGACAGGGCCCCAGAAAAACTGTTTTTT
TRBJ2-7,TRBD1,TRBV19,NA,CASSRGQLLEQYF,TGTGCCAGTAGTAGGGGACAGCTTCTCGAGCAGTACTTC
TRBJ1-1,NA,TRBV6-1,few,CASSNRARNTEAFF,TGTGCCAGCAGTAACAGGGCTAGGAACACTGAAGCTTTCTTT
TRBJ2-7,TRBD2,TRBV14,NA,CASSPFLAGGPPNSYEQYF,TGTGCCAGCAGCCCGTTTTTAGCGGGAGGGCCCCCGAACTCCTACGAGCAGTACTTC
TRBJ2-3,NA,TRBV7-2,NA,CASSSARGGLSSTDTQYF,TGTGCCAGCAGCTCCGCCCGCGGAGGTCTATCTAGCACAGATACGCAGTATTTT
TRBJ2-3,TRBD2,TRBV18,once,CASSATSGSTDTQYF,TGTGCCAGCTCAGCGACTAGCGGGAGTACAGATACGCAGTATTTT
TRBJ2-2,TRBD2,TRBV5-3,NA,CARTTPAGVHTGELFF,TGTGCCAGAACCACCCCAGCGGGAGTGCACACCGGGGAGCTGTTTTTT
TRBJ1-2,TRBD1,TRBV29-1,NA,CSVEEGGTGIDYGYTF,TGCAGCGTTGAAGAGGGAGGGACAGGGATTGACTATGGCTACACCTTC
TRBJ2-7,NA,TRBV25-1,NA,CASSEGGFRRGSYEQYF,TGTGCCAGCAGTGAGGGAGGCTTCCGGAGGGGGTCCTACGAGCAGTACTTC
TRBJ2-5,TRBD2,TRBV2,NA,CASREGLAGETQYF,TGTGCCAGCAGAGAGGGACTAGCGGGAGAGACCCAGTACTTC
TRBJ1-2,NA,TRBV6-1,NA,CASSEGGYGYTF,TGTGCCAGCAGTGAGGGGGGATATGGCTACACCTTC
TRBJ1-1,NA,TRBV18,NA,CASSPNRVYTEAFF,TGTGCCAGCTCACCCAACAGGGTATACACTGAAGCTTTCTTT
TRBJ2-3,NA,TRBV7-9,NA,CASSTPGYTDTQYF,TGTGCCAGCTCAACCCCCGGATACACAGATACGCAGTATTTT
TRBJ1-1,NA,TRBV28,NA,CASTLTPRVTEAFF,TGTGCCAGCACCTTGACTCCCAGGGTAACTGAAGCTTTCTTT
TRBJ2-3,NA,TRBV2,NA,CASSAIQRGGGTDTQYF,TGTGCCAGCAGTGCCATTCAGAGGGGAGGTGGCACAGATACGCAGTATTTT
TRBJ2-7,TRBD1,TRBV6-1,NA,CASSALGQLSEQYF,TGTGCCAGCAGTGCGCTGGGACAGCTCTCCGAGCAGTACTTC
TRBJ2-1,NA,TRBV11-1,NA,CASSLPGNRKVEQFF,TGTGCCAGCAGCTTACCCGGAAACCGCAAGGTGGAGCAGTTCTTC
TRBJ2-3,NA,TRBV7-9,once,CASSSEPAWGRGYTDTQYF,TGTGCCAGCAGCTCAGAACCCGCGTGGGGCAGGGGTTATACAGATACGCAGTATTTT
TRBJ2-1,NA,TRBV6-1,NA,CASNSHVYNEQFF,TGTGCCAGCAACTCACATGTATACAATGAGCAGTTCTTC
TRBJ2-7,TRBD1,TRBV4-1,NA,CASSQVGQALYEQYF,TGCGCCAGCAGCCAAGTCGGACAGGCCCTCTACGAGCAGTACTTC
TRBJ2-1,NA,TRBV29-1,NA,CSVPTRRTGRVSEQFF,TGCAGCGTCCCCACCCGGCGGACAGGGAGGGTTAGTGAGCAGTTCTTC
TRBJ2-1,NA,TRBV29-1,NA,CSVVSGDGQFF,TGCAGCGTCGTCTCGGGGGACGGGCAGTTCTTC
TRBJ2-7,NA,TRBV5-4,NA,CASSLEHSYEQYF,TGTGCCAGCAGCTTGGAACATTCCTACGAGCAGTACTTC
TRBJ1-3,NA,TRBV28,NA,CASRLFGTTGNTIYF,TGTGCCAGCAGACTATTCGGGACCACTGGAAACACCATATATTTT
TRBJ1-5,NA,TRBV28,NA,CASSPKNYRGGKGNQPQHF,TGTGCCAGCAGCCCCAAAAATTATAGGGGGGGGAAAGGCAATCAGCCCCAGCATTTT
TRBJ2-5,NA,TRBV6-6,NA,CASSVSERGSQETQYF,TGTGCCAGCTCGGTTTCGGAAAGGGGATCTCAAGAGACCCAGTACTTC
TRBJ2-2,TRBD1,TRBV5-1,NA,CASSLGTGAGGTGELFF,TGCGCCAGCAGCTTGGGGACAGGGGCTGGCGGCACCGGGGAGCTGTTTTTT
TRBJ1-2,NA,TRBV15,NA,CATSKGRRGYTF,TGTGCCACCAGCAAGGGGCGTCGAGGCTACACCTTC
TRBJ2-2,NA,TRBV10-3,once,CAISVLALGGELFF,TGTGCCATCAGTGTGCTAGCGCTTGGGGGGGAGCTGTTTTTT